Below, one T cell receptor beta chain is given with its context. The record originates from a study of CD8+CD57+ T cells in acquired aplastic anemia. TCR beta VDJ combinations and CDR3 sequences were profiled from genomic DNA. MiXCR was run by TCRdb on the reads, yielding one entry per CDR3 protein. The sample consists of roughly 180,000 distinct CDR3 sequences, under 55% of them appearing once. The clonotype was recovered from a human donor in good health. The sequencing input was sorted CD4+, CD8+, or CD8+CD57+ T cells (not recorded which) from PBMCs.

CDR3 protein: CATSRDGLFSNQPQHF. CDR3 DNA sequence: TGTGCCACCAGCAGAGATGGACTTTTTAGCAATCAGCCCCAGCATTTT. The gene calls are TRBV15 and TRBJ1-5; D unclear. The CDR3 sequence is 16 residues long. In germline, CDR1 is LNHNV, CDR2 YYDKDF (reference sequence). Trimming took off 0 bases at V and 0 bases at J, with 9 bases between the two ends.